This T cell receptor beta chain originates from a study of graft-versus-host responses after intestinal transplantation. The sample holds one count of this clone. Its antigen is not known. Findings and limits, study-wide: With peak circulating GvH clone levels came an association with early post-transplant HvG declines. GvH clones detected in recipient marrow included some appearing first in ileum or blood.

The germline gives CDR1 LGHNA, CDR2 YNFKEQ. V dropped 1 base and J dropped 3 bases, with 7 bases sitting between them. The CDR3 totals 13 residues. Produced via immunoSEQ multiplex PCR; TCRdb's table is partial and in-frame only. The data hold 130,000 or so clones, with more than 90% observed a single time. The TCR originated in a human donor who received an intestinal transplant. The chain joins TRBV4-2 to TRBJ2-7; D might be TRBD2 (5 bases). This material consisted of unstimulated CD4+ T cells sorted from spleen or lymph node cells, taken before intestinal transplant. This chain's CDR3 is CASSQAGFYEQYF. The CDR3 DNA is TGTGCCAGCAGCCAAGCGGGATTCTACGAGCAGTACTTC.